This T cell receptor beta chain was found in a study of shared clonotypes between healthy human individuals. Broader study findings: Generation of non-shared clonotypes was less probable than generation of clonotypes shared by all four donors.

Note on this clone: As yet, its antigen is unknown.

Only in-frame clones appear in the TCRdb table, and some are missing; sequencing was by immunoSEQ multiplex PCR. There are 2 million to 2.5 million clones in the sample; roughly 95% occur only once, and less than 0.15% lies in the top ten. CDR1 is SGHTA, CDR2 FQGNSA, per germline. The ends were cut back, 4 bases at V and 0 bases at J, with 13 bases in the middle. The CDR3 covers 15 residues. The clonotype originates from a man aged 18 to 30 in good health. V is TRBV7-2 and J is TRBJ2-7, with D hard to call. The source material was naive CD4+ T cells sorted from blood. The subset is: CD45RA+ positively selected. The CDR3 nucleotides are TGTGCCAGCAGCTACGGGTCTCTCCACTCCTACGAGCAGTACTTC. This translates into CASSYGSLHSYEQYF.